This T cell receptor (delta chain) was retrieved from a study of γδ T cells in repeated Plasmodium falciparum infection. Study-wide points: Vdelta2-negative gammadelta repertoires, largely Vdelta1+, seemingly showed infection-driven waves of new clonal selection.

TCRdb fed the multiplex PCR reads into CATT to redo clone calling. The sample yields tens of thousands of delta-chain clones, approximately 1% seen once. The CDR3 extends over 19 amino acids. The germline CDR1 and CDR2 sequences are TSWWSYY and QGS. Losses at the gene ends were 3 bases for V and 1 base for J; bases not matched to a gene: 17. Gammadelta T cells were flow-sorted from PBMC into Vgamma9/Vdelta2+ and Vdelta2-negative populations for bulk analysis. In its sample, this clone was seen a few times. Its antigen is unknown. This DNA's translation differs at residue 13 from TCRdb's protein, which comes from a much larger clone; a read error is likely, and the protein shown is translated from the DNA.

The genes are TRDV1 and TRDJ1; 7 bases line up with TRDD3. Because TCRdb records no J gene, it was assigned here through a match of the DNA to germline. Sequenced sample: gamma-delta T cells from blood. This clonotype was obtained from a pool of human donors (malaria-infected and uninfected, not separated). The CDR3 DNA sequence: TGTGCTCTTGGGGATGGAGTCCTATGGCTGGGGGCGCGCACCGATAAACTCATCTTT. This sequence encodes CALGDGVLWLGARTDKLIF.